This entry concerns a single T cell receptor beta chain. This table comes from immunoSEQ multiplex PCR, and its TCRdb copy is limited to in-frame clones, with some not included. This table holds roughly 6,000 clones, about 82% found once. The sample is drawn from a study of immune evolution from preneoplasia to lung adenocarcinoma. Study in general: HLA loss of heterozygosity: less than 9% AIS, less than 18% MIA, about 35% ADC, none AAH.

Germline lookup yields CDR1 LGHNT and CDR2 FRNRAP. The V gene end was trimmed by 1 base and the J gene end by 9 bases; junction bases not matched to a gene: 19. The CDR3 runs 20 residues. The TCR sequence derives from a person aged 60-79 years with lung adenocarcinoma. V usage is TRBV12-5 and J usage is TRBJ2-1; 12 bases align to TRBD1. The sequenced sample was FFPE minimally invasive lung adenocarcinoma tissue. The CDR3: CASGLERSGQGASGSGEQFF. For the CDR3, the DNA is TGTGCTAGTGGTTTGGAACGATCGGGACAGGGGGCTAGCGGGTCAGGTGAGCAGTTCTTC.